This T cell receptor beta chain was identified during a study of OX40 agonist ivuxolimab in advanced cancers. The length of the CDR3 is 15 residues. The germline CDR1 and CDR2 sequences are SGHRS and YFSETQ. The J segment lost 6 bases and the V segment lost 0 bases, leaving 7 bases of the junction unmatched. Repertoires were generated with immunoSEQ multiplex PCR, while TCRdb's copy carries only in-frame clones and drops some. The sample includes just under 65,000 clones, around four fifths seen only once; the top ten take approximately 9.8%. The rearrangement links TRBV5-1 to TRBJ1-2; 8 bases agree with TRBD1. This TCR was sampled from an adult with an advanced solid tumor such as melanoma, head and neck, liver or kidney cancer. This material consisted of CD4+ or CD8+ T cells sorted from blood, taken in a trial of the OX40 agonist ivuxolimab. The CDR3 DNA is TGCGCCAGCAGCTTGGGATTGGACAGGGTGAATGGCTACACCTTC. Its translation is CASSLGLDRVNGYTF.